This T cell receptor beta chain was profiled in a study of blood T cell repertoires in COVID-19. Each participant's cohort was designated according to participant-reported clinical history. This clone was seen a few times. In the authors' methods: How many nucleated cells were present was estimated from reference gene primer amplification. Here immunoSEQ multiplex PCR was the method, and the copy in TCRdb shows in-frame clones only, minus some. V and J calls plus clone size are reproduced from that table; the DNA served to infer D and trimming. The data contain approximately 180,000 clones, 85% to 90% of them singletons. The CDR3 sequence is 15 residues long. Germline CDR1 reads SNHLY; CDR2 reads FYNNEI. The V end lost 4 bases, the J end lost 4 bases, and 11 bases lay between the germline ends.

The rearrangement uses TRBV2 and TRBJ2-6; D is possibly TRBD2 (6 bases). The receptor was isolated from a woman in her 40s with acute COVID-19. The sample taken for sequencing was PBMCs or T cells enriched from blood (not recorded which). CDR3 sequence reads: CASSVEGRGANVLTF. The CDR3 DNA reads as TGTGCCAGCAGTGTGGAGGGGCGCGGGGCCAACGTCCTGACTTTC.